This TCR beta chain was found in a study of cytomegalovirus exposure and HLA in healthy donors. The PCR was carried out with 60 Vbeta primers and 13 Jbeta primers. Profiling relied on immunoSEQ multiplex PCR, and the TCRdb table lists in-frame clones only, not all of them. In total, the table holds tens of thousands of clones. The study sampled nominally healthy donors, though unrecorded immune exposures were likely. Comment on this clone: The target antigen is unknown. The junction differs from germline at one of its ends, possibly a read error.

CDR1 is KGHSH and CDR2 is LQKENI in the germline V gene. There are 16 residues in the CDR3. Study-wide results and limits: Despite most TCR sequences being rare, some public TCRs occurred in many donors. In vitro work confirmed that three CMV-associated chains recognize CMV antigens. The authors listed around 150 TCR beta chains as cytomegalovirus-associated.

The receptor was isolated from a woman between 18 and 29 years old in good health and CMV-seronegative. The material sequenced was PBMCs. The gene calls are TRBV18 and TRBJ2-7; 9 bases align to TRBD1. Here the CDR3 DNA reads TGTGCCAGCGCACCAAGGGGGCGGGACAGGGTCTACGAGCAGTACTTC. Its translation: CASAPRGRDRVYEQYF.